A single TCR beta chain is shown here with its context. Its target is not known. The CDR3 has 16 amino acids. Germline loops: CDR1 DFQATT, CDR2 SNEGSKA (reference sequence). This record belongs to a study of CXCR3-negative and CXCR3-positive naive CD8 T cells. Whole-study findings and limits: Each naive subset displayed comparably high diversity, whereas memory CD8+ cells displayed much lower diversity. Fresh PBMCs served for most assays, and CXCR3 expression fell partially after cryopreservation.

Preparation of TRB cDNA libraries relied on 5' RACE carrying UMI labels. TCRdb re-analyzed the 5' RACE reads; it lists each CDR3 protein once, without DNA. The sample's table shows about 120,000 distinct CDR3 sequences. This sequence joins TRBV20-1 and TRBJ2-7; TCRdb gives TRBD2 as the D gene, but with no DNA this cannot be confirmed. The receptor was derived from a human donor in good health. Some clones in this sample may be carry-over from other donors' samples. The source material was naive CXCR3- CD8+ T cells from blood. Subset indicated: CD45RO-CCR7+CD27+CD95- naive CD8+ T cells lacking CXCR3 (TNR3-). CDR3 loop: CSASGLAGGFLYEQYF.